This record covers a single T cell receptor (beta chain). This record comes from a study of cytomegalovirus exposure and HLA in healthy donors. The V gene end was trimmed by 4 bases and the J gene end by 8 bases; junction bases not matched to a gene: 9. CDR1 is SGHDN, CDR2 FVKESK, per germline. This CDR3 comprises 15 residues. The data were produced by immunoSEQ multiplex PCR, yet TCRdb's version contains in-frame clones alone and is incomplete. In the table there are approximately 210,000 clones, around 88% of which are singletons. J is TRBJ1-4 and V is TRBV14; TRBD1 matches 8 bases. Sample: PBMCs. The sequence derives from a woman younger than 35 in good health and CMV-seronegative. CDR3 nucleotides: TGTGCCAGCAGCCCGGGACAGGCTAAAACCGAAAAACTGTTTTTT. This encodes CASSPGQAKTEKLFF.